These 14 T cell receptor beta chains originate from one sample sequenced in a study of monozygotic twins with inflammatory bowel disease. After re-calling the 5' RACE reads, TCRdb lists one entry per CDR3 protein, DNA absent. Its table lists about 450,000 distinct CDR3 sequences. The sequencing input was blood. The receptors originated from a human donor with ulcerative colitis or Crohn's disease, or a healthy co-twin of an affected twin (not recorded which).

The gene calls are TRBV28 and TRBJ1-4; TCRdb's D gene call, TRBD1, goes unchecked for lack of DNA. The CDR3 runs 13 residues. CDR1 and CDR2 (germline): MDHEN, SYDVKM. The CDR3 sequence is CASSSGQYEKLFF. The whole variable domain, remainder taken from reference TRBV28 and TRBJ1-4, is DVKVTQSSRYLVKRTGEKVFLECVQDMDHENMFWYRQDPGLGLRLIYFSYDVKMKEKGDIPEGYSVSREKKERFSLILESASTNQTSMYLCASSSGQYEKLFFGSGTQLSVL.

V gene TRBV7-2 combines with J gene TRBJ1-1. This CDR3 spans 15 amino acids. Germline V CDR1 and CDR2: SGHTA, FQGNSA. The CDR3 sequence is CASSLDGVGNTEAFF.

This sequence joins TRBV7-2 and TRBJ2-7. This CDR3 contains 15 residues. Germline lookup yields CDR1 SGHTA and CDR2 FQGNSA. The chain's CDR3 is CASSLGLSFSYEQYF.

This rearrangement joins TRBV5-1 to TRBJ2-7; no DNA is available, so the TRBD1 call from TCRdb remains unchecked. CDR1 SGHRS and CDR2 YFSETQ come from the germline V gene. This CDR3 has 14 amino acids. The CDR3 protein is CASSHQGTGNEQYF.

This rearrangement joins TRBV20-1 to TRBJ1-3. The CDR3 contains 14 residues. Looked up from germline, CDR1 is DFQATT and CDR2 is SNEGSKA (reference sequence). The CDR3 spells CSASNLDSGNTIYF.

The chain joins TRBV7-2 to TRBJ2-7; the TCRdb call, TRBD1, lacks DNA for checking. Germline V gene sequence: CDR1 SGHTA, CDR2 FQGNSA. The CDR3 contains 15 residues. This chain's CDR3 is CASSRLGGGSGEQYF.

J is TRBJ2-2 and V is TRBV19; lacking DNA, the TRBD1 call made by TCRdb goes unchecked. Looked up from germline, CDR1 is LNHDA and CDR2 is SQIVND (reference sequence). CDR3 length: 16 residues. The CDR3 is CASRISGAGNTGELFF.

V is TRBV20-1 and J is TRBJ2-3; TCRdb reports TRBD2, a call that lacks DNA to check it against. Germline values: CDR1 DFQATT, CDR2 SNEGSKA (reference sequence). CDR3 length equals 15 residues. The CDR3 loop is CSARIPSGTQDTQYF.

The genes are TRBV14 and TRBJ1-6; TCRdb's assignment of TRBD1 cannot be checked, as there is no DNA. CDR1 and CDR2 (germline): SGHDN, FVKESK. The CDR3 sequence is 14 residues long. CDR3: CASSRTNLNSPLHF.

The chain joins TRBV5-1 to TRBJ2-1; the D gene TCRdb calls, TRBD2, cannot be checked with no DNA. This CDR3 has 15 residues. Germline CDR1 is SGHRS and CDR2 is YFSETQ. The CDR3 loop reads CASSSGLANFDEQFF. Variable domain in full (rest from reference TRBV5-1 and TRBJ2-1): KAGVTQTPRYLIKTRGQQVTLSCSPISGHRSVSWYQQTPGQGLQFLFEYFSETQRNKGNFPGRFSGRQFSNSRSEMNVSTLELGDSALYLCASSSGLANFDEQFFGPGTRLTVL.

The rearrangement joins TRBV7-8 to TRBJ2-2; TCRdb lists TRBD1, though no DNA is available to test this call. CDR1 is SGHVS, CDR2 FQNEAQ, per germline. This CDR3 spans 17 amino acids. The CDR3 reads CASTVGRTGLKTGELFF.

J is TRBJ2-7 and V is TRBV5-1. CDR3 size: 13 residues. Germline values: CDR1 SGHRS, CDR2 YFSETQ. CDR3 loop: CASSLGQGDEQYF.

The V gene is TRBV6-2 or TRBV6-3, the J gene TRBJ1-1. The CDR3 runs to 13 residues. Germline CDR1 and CDR2: MNHEY and SVGEGT. CDR3 sequence reads: CASSYWVNTEAFF.

The CDR3 loop is CAISVGQSNEQFF. This chain connects TRBV10-3 to TRBJ2-1; the D call from TCRdb, TRBD1, cannot be confirmed without DNA. The CDR3 has 13 residues. CDR1 is ENHRY, CDR2 SYGVKD, per germline.